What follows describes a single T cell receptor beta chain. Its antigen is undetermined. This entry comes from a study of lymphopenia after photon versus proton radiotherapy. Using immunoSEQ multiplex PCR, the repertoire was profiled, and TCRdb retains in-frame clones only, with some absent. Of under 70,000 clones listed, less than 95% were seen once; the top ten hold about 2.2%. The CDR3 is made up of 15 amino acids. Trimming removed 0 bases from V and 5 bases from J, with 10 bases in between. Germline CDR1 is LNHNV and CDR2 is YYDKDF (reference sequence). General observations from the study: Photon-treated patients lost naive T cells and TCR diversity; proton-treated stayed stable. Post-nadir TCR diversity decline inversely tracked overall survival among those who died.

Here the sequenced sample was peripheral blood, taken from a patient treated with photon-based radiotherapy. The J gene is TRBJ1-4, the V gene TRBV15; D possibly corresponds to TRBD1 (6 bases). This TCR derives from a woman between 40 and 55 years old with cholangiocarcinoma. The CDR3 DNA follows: TGTGCCACCAGCAGAGACACAGGGCCGAATGAAAAACTGTTTTTT. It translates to CATSRDTGPNEKLFF.